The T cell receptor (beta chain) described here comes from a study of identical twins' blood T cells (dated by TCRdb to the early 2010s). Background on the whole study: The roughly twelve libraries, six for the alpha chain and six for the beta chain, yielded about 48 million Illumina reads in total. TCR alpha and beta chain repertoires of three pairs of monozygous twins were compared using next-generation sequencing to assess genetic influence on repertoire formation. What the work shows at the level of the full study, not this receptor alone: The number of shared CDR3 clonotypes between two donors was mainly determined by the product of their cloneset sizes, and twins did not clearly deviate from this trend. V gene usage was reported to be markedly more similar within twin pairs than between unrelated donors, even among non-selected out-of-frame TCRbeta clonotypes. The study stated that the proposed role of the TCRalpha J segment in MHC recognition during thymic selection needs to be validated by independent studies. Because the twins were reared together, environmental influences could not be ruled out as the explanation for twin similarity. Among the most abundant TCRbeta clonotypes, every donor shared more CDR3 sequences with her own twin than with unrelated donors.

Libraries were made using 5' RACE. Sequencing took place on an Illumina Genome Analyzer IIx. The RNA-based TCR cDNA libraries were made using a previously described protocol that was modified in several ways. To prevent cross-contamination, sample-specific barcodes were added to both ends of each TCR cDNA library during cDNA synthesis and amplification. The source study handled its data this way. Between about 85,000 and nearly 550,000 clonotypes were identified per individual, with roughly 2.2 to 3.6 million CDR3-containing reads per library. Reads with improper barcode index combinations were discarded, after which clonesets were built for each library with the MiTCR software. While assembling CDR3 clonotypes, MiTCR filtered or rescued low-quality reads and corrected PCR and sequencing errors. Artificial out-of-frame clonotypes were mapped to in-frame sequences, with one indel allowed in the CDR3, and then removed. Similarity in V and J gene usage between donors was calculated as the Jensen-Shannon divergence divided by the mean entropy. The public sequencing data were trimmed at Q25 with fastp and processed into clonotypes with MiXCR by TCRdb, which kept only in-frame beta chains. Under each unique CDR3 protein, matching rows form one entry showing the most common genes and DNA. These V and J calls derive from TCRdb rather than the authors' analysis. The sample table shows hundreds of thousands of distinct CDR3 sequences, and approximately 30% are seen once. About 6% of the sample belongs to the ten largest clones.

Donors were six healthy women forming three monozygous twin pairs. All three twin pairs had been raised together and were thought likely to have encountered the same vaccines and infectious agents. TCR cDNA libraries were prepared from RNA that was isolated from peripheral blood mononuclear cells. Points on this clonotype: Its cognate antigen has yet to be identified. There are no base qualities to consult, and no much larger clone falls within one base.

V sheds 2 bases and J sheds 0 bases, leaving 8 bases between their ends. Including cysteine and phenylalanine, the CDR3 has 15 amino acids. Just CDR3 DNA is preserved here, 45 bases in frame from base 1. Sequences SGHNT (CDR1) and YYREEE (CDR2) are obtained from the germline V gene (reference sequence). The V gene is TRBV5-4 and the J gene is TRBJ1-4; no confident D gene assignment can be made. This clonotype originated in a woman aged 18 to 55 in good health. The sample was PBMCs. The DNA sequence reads TGTGCCAGCAGCTTTTTCAGTGCAACTAATGAAAAACTGTTTTTT. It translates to CASSFFSATNEKLFF.